This T cell receptor beta chain appears in the sequencing data of a study of early T cells in non-severe SARS-CoV-2 infection. On the study more broadly: Unpaired chains resulted from sequencing bulk RNA of unsorted whole blood.

This clonotype has a handful of counts. Germline values: CDR1 SGDLS, CDR2 YYNGEE. V lost 2 bases and J 3 bases, leaving 11 bases between the germline ends. The CDR3 extends over 15 amino acids. cDNA molecules, individually, were tagged with unique molecular identifiers. TCRdb reanalysed the 5' RACE reads using MiXCR and keeps one entry per CDR3 protein. The table records tens of thousands of distinct CDR3 sequences, over 10% of them present only once. This chain joins TRBV9 and TRBJ1-4; D gene unclear. This sequence was found in an adult who was a healthcare worker with PCR-confirmed SARS-CoV-2 infection or an uninfected control (not recorded which). Sequenced sample: whole blood. Here the CDR3 DNA reads TGTGCCAGCAGCGTGGCCGGACTTCCTAATGAAAAACTGTTTTTT. This translates into CASSVAGLPNEKLFF. Variable domain in full (rest from reference TRBV9 and TRBJ1-4): DSGVTQTPKHLITATGQRVTLRCSPRSGDLSVYWYQQSLDQGLQFLIQYYNGEERAKGNILERFSAQQFPDLHSELNLSSLELGDSALYFCASSVAGLPNEKLFFGSGTQLSVL.